The sequence of this T cell receptor beta chain was determined in a study of tissue T cells after allogeneic stem cell transplantation (dated by TCRdb to the early 2020s). In terms of the full investigation: The study profiled TCR beta repertoires across many tissues from research autopsies of patients with and without GVHD, plus mouse models of GVHD. The human part of the study was a prospective observational study with no blinding and no randomization. The investigation overall reported the following: Within patients, how anatomically similar tissues were was a major factor shaping TCR repertoire composition, regardless of disease or transplant status. Sampling depth was acknowledged as a limitation, and the patient cohort was both small and clinically heterogeneous. Which tissue TCRs were alloreactive or antigen-specific was not determined in the study, and some clones might have been persisting host cells. Blood and spleen T cells captured only a limited portion of the TCR repertoire detected in tissues, in both patients and mice. Only a few T cell clones appeared in more than one patient, yet motif-based clustering showed tissue-specific repertoire signatures that were shared between patients.

The protocol used for the library was the immunoSEQ multiplex PCR assay. Adaptive Biotechnologies performed the TCRbeta CDR3 sequencing at survey depth and reported CDR3 sequences, V/J genes, productive frequency and template counts. TCR beta CDR3 regions were amplified from genomic DNA instead of RNA. The source study handled its data this way. Jensen-Shannon divergence was used to quantify pairwise repertoire overlap between tissues, with a value of 1 meaning complete divergence and a value of 0 meaning identical repertoires. Tissues were clustered by single-linkage agglomerative hierarchical clustering of pairwise JSD values, and the clustering results were displayed as dendrograms. All patient samples were analyzed with GLIPH2 using simulation_depth 1000, kmer_min_depth 3 and cdr3_length_cutoff 8, and only groups containing more than two unique CDR3s were kept. A standardized tissue-overlap score was calculated by extrapolating Jaccard GLIPH-group overlap across patients to a standard repertoire size of 1000 clones. To look at how diversity was associated with clinical or experimental variables, linear mixed-effect models were used, with tissue treated as a fixed effect and individual treated as a random effect. TCRdb mirrors the immuneACCESS table, restricted to in-frame sequences. Some clones are absent from its copies; in checked studies, under half trace to an unresolved V gene, and the reason for the others is unknown. The DNA was the basis for D and trimming; V, J and clone size are from that table. Within this sample are under 25,000 clones, with approximately 72% of them counted one time only. The biggest ten clones account for around 0.62% of the sample.

This clone was detected once. No antigen is known for it. Gene names, together with germline sequences, are murine for this receptor. The read terminates 1 residue ahead of where the CDR3 ends, so the germline J gene completes it. Before genomic DNA isolation with the DNeasy Blood & Tissue Kit, mouse tissues were minced with razor blades in buffered saline. The CDR3 goes from the cysteine to the phenylalanine over 12 residues. The DNA covers only part of the CDR3, 33 bases in frame from base 1. Trimming at the junction amounts to 6 bases on V and 3 bases on J, and the germline ends lie 7 bases apart. From the germline V gene, CDR1 is NNHDY and CDR2 is SYVADS.

The specimen sequenced was spleen. This TCR came from a female BALB/c mouse in good health. Mice in this strain carry MHC haplotype H2-d. The rearrangement joined TRBV13-3 to TRBJ1-3; the D gene is perhaps TRBD1, from 5 matching bases. The CDR3 region reads CASKGDGNTLYF. CDR3 DNA (partial): TGTGCCAGCAAAGGGGATGGAAATACGCTCTAT.